A single T cell receptor beta chain is shown here with its context. Grouping used clinical history reported by participants in a survey and questionnaire. Participants classified as exposed had met a COVID-19 case within 2 weeks before study entry. Profiling relied on immunoSEQ multiplex PCR, and the TCRdb table lists in-frame clones only, not all of them. The table has 130,000 to 150,000 clones, around 90% seen once; the top ten hold less than 5%. The data originate from a study of blood T cell repertoires in COVID-19. This clonotype was obtained from a woman between 40 and 50 years old who had been exposed to COVID-19. The sample was PBMCs or T cells enriched from blood (not recorded which).

The DNA for the CDR3 is TGTGCCAGCAGCCCCCGGACAGGGGGCGCGTATGAGCAGTTCTTC. Protein product: CASSPRTGGAYEQFF. The genes are TRBV7-2 and TRBJ2-1, with 11 positions matching TRBD1. The CDR3 spans 15 residues. Per the germline V gene, CDR1 is SGHTA and CDR2 is FQGNSA. Trimming cost V 5 bases and J 8 bases; bases outside gene matches: 8.